This TCR beta chain was observed in a study of cytomegalovirus exposure and HLA in healthy donors. Use of 60 Vbeta and 13 Jbeta primers characterized the PCR. The method was immunoSEQ multiplex PCR; TCRdb's version includes in-frame clones alone and lacks a portion of them. The table shows about 200,000 clones, with around 85% occurring only once. Notes on this clone: Antigen: not known.

General study points: Later work found that TCR association rates differed between HLA loci; DRB1 had the most and HLA-C the fewest. Presence/absence analyses treated sequencing depth as roughly uniform across donors. TCR beta chains numbering some 160 were designated cytomegalovirus-associated.

Participants comprised healthy donors of bone marrow. Sequenced input: PBMCs. The clonotype originates from a middle-aged man in good health and CMV-seronegative.

The CDR3 sequence is CASSKLPTGSEETQYF. The CDR3 DNA reads as TGCGCCAGCAGCAAATTACCAACAGGGAGTGAAGAGACCCAGTACTTC. V usage is TRBV4-1 and J usage is TRBJ2-5; a possible D gene is TRBD1 (6 bases). Germline V gene lookup returns CDR1 MGHRA and CDR2 YSYEKL. There are 16 residues in the CDR3. V lost 5 bases and J lost 3, with 19 bases in between.